Following are 11 T cell receptor beta chains from one sample sequenced in a study of CD4 T cells in relation to SARS-CoV-2 and coronaviruses. Produced via immunoSEQ multiplex PCR; TCRdb's table is partial and in-frame only. The table includes some 15,000 clones, more than 75% detected once. These TCRs are of unknown antigen specificity. The unexposed donors gave CD4+ T cells in 2011-2018, prior to COVID-19. The cells were cultured for about 10 days before CD4+ T cells were isolated. The sequenced material came from CD4+ T cells from PBMCs, cultured in vitro. The receptors were sampled from a human donor in good health.

This rearrangement joins TRBV7-3 to TRBJ2-5; D might be TRBD2 (6 bases). Per the germline V gene, CDR1 is SGHTA and CDR2 is FQGTGA. Trimming cost V 2 bases and J 2 bases, with 9 bases left between them. This CDR3 comprises 14 residues. The CDR3 nucleotides read TGTGCCAGCAGCTTAGACGGGGGACAAGAGACCCAGTACTTC. It is translated as CASSLDGGQETQYF.

The chain carries TRBV5-1 and TRBJ2-7, with TRBD1 as a possible D gene (7 bases). Germline loops: CDR1 SGHRS, CDR2 YFSETQ. The CDR3 contains 15 residues. V lost 3 bases and J lost 6, with 19 bases in between. Here the CDR3 DNA reads TGCGCCAGCAGCTGGATGCGGACAGGAGGGCTCGAGCAGTACTTC. Translating gives CASSWMRTGGLEQYF.

This clone is classed as large. This chain links TRBV7-2 with TRBJ2-7; no firm D call. Per the germline V gene, CDR1 is SGHTA and CDR2 is FQGNSA. The germline V and J ends were trimmed by 7 bases and 1 base, with 11 bases remaining between them. This CDR3 contains 13 residues. CDR3 in DNA: TGTGCCAGCACCGAGTATATGTCCTACGAGCAGTACTTC. Its translation is CASTEYMSYEQYF. Full variable domain (remainder filled in from reference TRBV7-2 and TRBJ2-7): GAGVSQSPSNKVTEKGKDVELRCDPISGHTALYWYRQSLGQGLEFLIYFQGNSAPDKSGLPSDRFSAERTGGSVSTLTIQRTQQEDSAVYLCASTEYMSYEQYFGPGTRLTVT.

The CDR3 DNA reads TGTGCCAGCAGCTACGAACGGACTCAGCCCCAGCATTTT. Translating gives CASSYERTQPQHF. The rearrangement uses TRBV5-6 and TRBJ1-5; D unresolved. The CDR3 length is 13 residues. Germline V gene lookup returns CDR1 SGHDT and CDR2 YYEEEE. V gave up 3 bases and J gave up 6 bases, with 10 bases separating them. The full variable domain, completed using reference TRBV5-6 and TRBJ1-5, is DAGVTQSPTHLIKTRGQQVTLRCSPKSGHDTVSWYQQALGQGPQFIFQYYEEEERQRGNFPDRFSGHQFPNYSSELNVNALLLGDSALYLCASSYERTQPQHFGDGTRLSIL.

The chain joins TRBV30 to TRBJ2-5; TRBD2 agrees at 9 bases. The CDR3 is 15 amino acids. Germline V lookup: CDR1 GTSNPN, CDR2 SVGIG (reference sequence). V was clipped by 0 bases and J by 1 base; unmatched bases: 3. In DNA form, the CDR3 reads TGTGCCTGGAGTGTTCGACTAGCGGTCCAAGAGACCCAGTACTTC. Translation: CAWSVRLAVQETQYF.

This chain links TRBV28 with TRBJ1-4; unclear D gene. V was shortened by 2 bases and J by 2 bases, with 15 bases between the two germline ends. This CDR3 comprises 17 residues. Germline V gives CDR1 MDHEN, CDR2 SYDVKM. The CDR3 here is CASSLPQSLGTNEKLFF. The CDR3, as DNA: TGTGCCAGCAGTTTACCGCAGTCATTGGGGACTAATGAAAAACTGTTTTTT.

The rearrangement joins TRBV6-1 to TRBJ2-5; D remains unclear. In germline, CDR1 is MNHNS, CDR2 SASEGT. V lost 0 bases and J lost 4, with 12 bases in between. The CDR3 length is 15 residues. The CDR3 reads CASSEALSSVETQYF. The CDR3 bases are TGTGCCAGCAGTGAAGCGCTTTCGAGCGTAGAGACCCAGTACTTC.

As for this clone: Relative to the germline gene, one junction end is altered; a read error may explain this. The chain has TRBV11-3 and TRBJ2-2; 7 bases align to TRBD2. The CDR3 sequence is 14 residues long. From germline, CDR1 is SGHNT and CDR2 YENEEA. CDR3 protein: CASRALANTGELFF. The CDR3 DNA reads as TGTGCCAGCAGAGCACTAGCGAATACCGGGGAGCTGTTTTTT.

The gene calls are TRBV6-6 and TRBJ1-2, with D unclear. The V end lost 2 bases, the J end lost 4 bases, and 17 bases lay between the germline ends. CDR1 and CDR2 (germline): MNHNY, SVGAGI (reference sequence). This CDR3 comprises 16 residues. As DNA, the CDR3 is TGTGCCAGCAGTTACACAAAAGCCGGGATCCTCTATGGCTACACCTTC. Translation gives CASSYTKAGILYGYTF.

The V and J genes are TRBV6-5 and TRBJ2-6; D unresolved. Germline CDR1 reads MNHEY; CDR2 reads SVGAGI. Trimming removed 2 bases from V and 2 bases from J, with 7 bases in between. This CDR3 comprises 15 residues. CDR3 residues: CASSYREAGANVLTF. CDR3 DNA sequence: TGTGCCAGCAGTTACAGAGAGGCTGGGGCCAACGTCCTGACTTTC.

This clone was seen more than once but under ten times. Here the CDR3 reads CASGRDRRDEQYF. CDR3 nucleotides: TGTGCCAGCGGACGGGACAGGCGGGACGAGCAGTACTTC. The rearrangement uses TRBV5-4 and TRBJ2-7; 8 bases fit TRBD1. The CDR3 has 13 residues. Germline lookup yields CDR1 SGHNT and CDR2 YYREEE (reference sequence). Trimming took 7 bases from V and 5 from J; bases not matched to a gene: 8.